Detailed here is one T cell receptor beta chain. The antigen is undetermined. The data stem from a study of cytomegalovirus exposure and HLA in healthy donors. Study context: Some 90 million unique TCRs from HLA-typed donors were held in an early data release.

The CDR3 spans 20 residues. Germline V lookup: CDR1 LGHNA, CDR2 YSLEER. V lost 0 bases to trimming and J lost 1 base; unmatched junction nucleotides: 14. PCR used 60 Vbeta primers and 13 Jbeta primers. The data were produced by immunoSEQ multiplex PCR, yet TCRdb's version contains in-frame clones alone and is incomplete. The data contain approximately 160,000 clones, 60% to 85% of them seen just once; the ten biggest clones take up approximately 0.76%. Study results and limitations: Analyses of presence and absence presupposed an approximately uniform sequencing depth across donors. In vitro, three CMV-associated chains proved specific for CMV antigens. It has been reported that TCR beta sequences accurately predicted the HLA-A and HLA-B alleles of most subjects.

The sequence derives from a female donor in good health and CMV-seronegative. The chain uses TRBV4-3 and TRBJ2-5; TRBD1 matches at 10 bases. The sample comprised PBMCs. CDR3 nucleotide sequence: TGCGCCAGCAGCCAAGATCTCGGGTACCGACAGGGGGCGCGCCAAGAGACCCAGTACTTC. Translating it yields CASSQDLGYRQGARQETQYF.